This T cell receptor beta chain was sequenced in a study of T cells after yellow fever vaccination. Study as a whole: Where fractions had low cell numbers, libraries were prepared from them with the SMART-Seq v4 Ultra Low Input RNA kit.

Between the trimmed V and J ends, which lost 7 bases and 1 base, there was a span of 14 bases. The CDR3 runs to 14 residues. From germline, CDR1 is MNHNS and CDR2 SASEGT. TCRdb reprocessed the 5' RACE reads with MiXCR, giving one entry per CDR3 protein. The table shows approximately 150,000 distinct CDR3 sequences, with approximately 6% occurring only once. The rearrangement links TRBV6-1 to TRBJ2-7; D possibly uses TRBD1 or TRBD2 (5 bases each). The source material was CD4+ T cells sorted from PBMCs, sampled on the day of the first yellow fever vaccination. The TCR originated in a man aged 18-30 years who received the YFV17D yellow fever vaccine. CDR3 residues: CASTPFGGSYEQYF. The CDR3, as DNA: TGTGCCAGCACCCCGTTTGGGGGTTCCTACGAGCAGTACTTC.